The subject of this entry is one T cell receptor beta chain. What it binds is not known. This specimen comes from a study of T cell repertoires in cytomegalovirus infection. Study details: CMV infection and matching HLA type were both indicated by public TCR beta signatures. General study points: CMV carriers with the relevant HLA were identified by cumulative public TCR beta family frequency.

TCRdb reanalysed the reads using MiXCR and keeps one entry per CDR3 protein. The repertoire has about 320,000 distinct CDR3 sequences, approximately 9.5% of them found once; the top ten carry around 4%. This receptor was identified in a human donor in good health (CMV status not recorded). Some clones in this sample may be carry-over from other donors' samples. Sequencing input: PBMCs.

The chain's CDR3 is CASSPMPGLAGGQETQYF. The CDR3 bases are TGTGCCAGCAGCCCTATGCCTGGACTAGCGGGGGGCCAAGAGACCCAGTACTTC. The rearrangement uses TRBV7-2 and TRBJ2-5; the match to TRBD2 covers 14 bases. The CDR3 is made up of 18 amino acids. Germline values: CDR1 SGHTA, CDR2 FQGNSA. The V gene end was trimmed by 5 bases and the J gene end by 1 base; junction bases not matched to a gene: 9.